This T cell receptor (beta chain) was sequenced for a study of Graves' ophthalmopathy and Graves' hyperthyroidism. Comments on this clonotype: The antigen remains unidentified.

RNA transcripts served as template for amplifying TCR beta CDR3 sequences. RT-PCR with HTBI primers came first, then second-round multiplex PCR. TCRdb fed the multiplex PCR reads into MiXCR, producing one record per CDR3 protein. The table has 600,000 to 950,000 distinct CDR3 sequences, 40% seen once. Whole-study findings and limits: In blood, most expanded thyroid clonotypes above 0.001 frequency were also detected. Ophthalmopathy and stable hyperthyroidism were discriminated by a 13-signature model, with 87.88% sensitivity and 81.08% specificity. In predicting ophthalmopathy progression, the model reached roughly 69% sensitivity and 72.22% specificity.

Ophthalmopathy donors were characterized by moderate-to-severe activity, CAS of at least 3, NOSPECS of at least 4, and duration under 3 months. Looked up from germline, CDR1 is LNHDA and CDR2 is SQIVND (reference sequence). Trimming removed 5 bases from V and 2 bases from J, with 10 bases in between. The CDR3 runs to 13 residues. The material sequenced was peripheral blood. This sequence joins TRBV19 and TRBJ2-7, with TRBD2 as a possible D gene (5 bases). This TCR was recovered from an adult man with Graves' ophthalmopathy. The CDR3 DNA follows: TGTGCCAGTAGTGGGGAGCCTACCTACGAGCAGTACTTC. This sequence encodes CASSGEPTYEQYF.